The rows below give T cell receptor beta chains drawn from one sample of a study of CD8 T cells in Susac syndrome. MiXCR, applied by TCRdb to the immunoSEQ multiplex PCR reads, yields one record per CDR3 protein. The table records roughly 220,000 distinct CDR3 sequences, approximately 94% of them present only once. Sequences were obtained from CD4+ T cells from PBMCs. The source is a human donor with Susac syndrome. CDR3s include the opening cysteine and the closing phenylalanine or tryptophan.

v_gene: TRBV30; CDR3aa: CAWSVSGGEQYF
v_gene: TRBV5-1; CDR3aa: CASSLGPTGSYNEQFF
v_gene: TRBV7-2; CDR3aa: CASSPTGGNTEAFF
v_gene: TRBV5-1; CDR3aa: CASSSFDPRYGYTF
v_gene: TRBV10-3; CDR3aa: CAITLGTGEQFF
v_gene: TRBV28; CDR3aa: CASSVGSRLATEAFF
v_gene: TRBV10-3; CDR3aa: CAISDLAAGTGVSEQYF
v_gene: TRBV6-5; CDR3aa: CASSYSAGEGVNQPQHF
v_gene: TRBV7-9; CDR3aa: CASSPENEQFF
v_gene: TRBV24-1; CDR3aa: CATSDSGTGGAFSGNEQFF
v_gene: TRBV27; CDR3aa: CASRSWGGAQPQHF
v_gene: TRBV5-4; CDR3aa: CASSQDIQETQYF
v_gene: TRBV20-1; CDR3aa: CSARDPDRGSEQYF
v_gene: TRBV7-2; CDR3aa: CASRRTGEAFF
v_gene: TRBV6-2/TRBV6-3; CDR3aa: CASRSQATSTDTQYF
v_gene: TRBV20-1; CDR3aa: CSAREQGRDIQYF
v_gene: TRBV5-1; CDR3aa: CASSPDGSGQPQHF
v_gene: TRBV7-2; CDR3aa: CASSLEGGLSYEQYF
v_gene: TRBV11-2; CDR3aa: CASSFHGLLGHEQYF
v_gene: TRBV4-3; CDR3aa: CASSPSRGAENSPLHF